These 28 T cell receptor beta chains came from one sample sequenced in a study of blood T cell repertoires in COVID-19 (TCRdb year 2020). Libraries were constructed by the immunoSEQ multiplex PCR assay. TCRdb took this table from immuneACCESS and kept in-frame rearrangements with V and J called. Such tables lack part of the clones; where checked against another copy, unresolved V genes explain under half of the gap, and the rest is unexplained. This sample comprises roughly 250,000 clones, more than 80% of them detected only once. The ten biggest clones cover 3% to 4.5% of the sample. The specimen sequenced was peripheral blood. The origin of the receptors is a woman between 40 and 50 years old with acute or convalescent COVID-19.

The J gene is TRBJ1-2, the V gene TRBV30, with D hard to call. Germline CDR1 and CDR2: GTSNPN and SVGIG (reference sequence). V was cut by 0 bases and J by 2 bases, with 4 bases left in between. This CDR3 region has 12 residues. CDR3 region: CAWSVLNYGYTF. DNA of the CDR3: TGTGCCTGGAGTGTATTAAACTATGGCTACACCTTC. Looking up the rest from reference TRBV30 and TRBJ1-2 gives the full variable domain: SQTIHQWPATLVQPVGSPLSLECTVEGTSNPNLYWYRQAAGRGLQLLFYSVGIGQISSEVPQNLSASRPQDRQFILSSKKLLLSDSGFYLCAWSVLNYGYTFGSGTRLTVV.

V usage is TRBV5-6 and J usage is TRBJ2-7, with a tentative D call TRBD1 (5 bases). This CDR3 has 13 residues. Germline CDR1 reads SGHDT; CDR2 reads YYEEEE. Trimming cost V 2 bases and J 3 bases, with 9 bases left between them. Here the CDR3 reads CASSFGQSYEQYV. DNA for the CDR3: TGTGCCAGCAGCTTTGGACAAAGCTACGAGCAGTACGTC.

The V call is TRBV19, the J call TRBJ2-2; 8 nucleotides align to TRBD1. The length of the CDR3 is 14 residues. The ends lost 8 bases at V and 0 bases at J; junction bases unmatched: 2. Germline V gives CDR1 LNHDA, CDR2 SQIVND (reference sequence). The CDR3 here is CASDRGPNTGELFF. The DNA of the CDR3 is TGTGCCAGTGACAGGGGACCGAACACCGGGGAGCTGTTTTTT.

On this clone: One end of the junction fails to match germline, which may point to a read error. Within the sample, other DNA sequences also encode this same CDR3. J is TRBJ2-5 and V is TRBV27; TRBD1 aligns across 7 bases. Germline CDR1 reads MNHEY; CDR2 reads SMNVEV (reference sequence). The CDR3 contains 12 residues. CDR3 sequence reads: CASRTGKLSQYF. The DNA of the CDR3 is TGTGCTAGCAGGACAGGAAAGTTGTCCCAGTACTTC.

The V and J genes are TRBV7-3 and TRBJ2-6; the match to TRBD1 covers 7 bases. The CDR3 totals 16 residues. Germline V gene data show CDR1 as SGHTA and CDR2 as FQGTGA. V gave up 5 bases and J gave up 2 bases; unmatched junction bases: 6. The CDR3: CASSAHRGTGANVLTF. DNA of the CDR3: TGTGCCAGCAGCGCTCACAGGGGAACTGGGGCCAACGTCCTGACTTTC.

This chain links TRBV5-6 with TRBJ1-2; D is unclear. The ends were cut back, 4 bases at V and 4 bases at J, with 8 bases in the middle. This CDR3 region has 12 residues. Germline CDR1 SGHDT, CDR2 YYEEEE. The CDR3 nucleotides read TGTGCCAGCAGCCCCAACGGCTATGGCTACACCTTC. Protein sequence: CASSPNGYGYTF.

Remarks on this clone: The junction does not match germline at one end; this may be a read error. V gene TRBV5-1 combines with J gene TRBJ2-4, with D maybe TRBD2 (7 bases). The germline V gene encodes CDR1 SGHRS and CDR2 YFSETQ. The length of the CDR3 is 17 residues. The CDR3 is CARSWQVEGGRGNIQYF. DNA for the CDR3: TGCGCCCGCAGCTGGCAGGTGGAGGGAGGGAGGGGGAACATTCAGTACTTC. The whole variable domain, remainder taken from reference TRBV5-1 and TRBJ2-4, is KAGVTQTPRYLIKTRGQQVTLSCSPISGHRSVSWYQQTPGQGLQFLFEYFSETQRNKGNFPGRFSGRQFSNSRSEMNVSTLELGDSALYLCARSWQVEGGRGNIQYFGAGTRLSVL.

The chain carries TRBV3-1 (or the pseudogene TRBV3-2) and TRBJ1-2, with 7 nucleotides matching TRBD1. After removal of 4 bases from V and 2 bases from J, the junction contained 1 base not matched to a gene. The CDR3 sequence is 13 residues long. Germline loops: CDR1 LGHDT, CDR2 YNNKEL (reference sequence). In DNA form, the CDR3 reads TGTGCCAGCAGCCGGGGACAGAACTATGGCTACACCTTC. Amino acids: CASSRGQNYGYTF.

V usage is TRBV19 and J usage is TRBJ1-1, with D possibly matching TRBD1 (6 bases). CDR3 length: 15 residues. CDR1 is LNHDA, CDR2 SQIVND, per germline (reference sequence). The ends were cut back, 5 bases at V and 2 bases at J, with 15 bases in the middle. Here the CDR3 reads CASSLQRGGNTEAFF. Here the CDR3 DNA reads TGTGCCAGTAGTTTACAAAGAGGGGGTAACACTGAAGCTTTCTTT. The full variable domain, rest sourced from reference TRBV19 and TRBJ1-1, is DGGITQSPKYLFRKEGQNVTLSCEQNLNHDAMYWYRQDPGQGLRLIYYSQIVNDFQKGDIAEGYSVSREKKESFPLTVTSAQKNPTAFYLCASSLQRGGNTEAFFGQGTRLTVV.

V is TRBV10-3 and J is TRBJ1-2; TRBD1 agrees at 7 bases. Per the germline V gene, CDR1 is ENHRY and CDR2 is SYGVKD. The CDR3 has 15 residues. With 6 bases clipped from V and 1 base from J, the junction kept 8 bases outside the gene matches. The CDR3 reads CAISLGTDLNYGYTF. The CDR3 DNA reads as TGTGCCATCAGCCTCGGGACAGACCTTAACTATGGCTACACCTTC.

The chain has TRBV3-1 (or the pseudogene TRBV3-2) and TRBJ2-4, with 9 bases matching TRBD2. Germline CDR1 LGHDT, CDR2 YNNKEL (reference sequence). CDR3 length equals 14 residues. V gave up 2 bases and J gave up 5 bases; unmatched junction bases: 1. The DNA of the CDR3 is TGTGCCAGCAGCCAACGCGGGGGGGAAAACATTCAGTACTTC. This encodes CASSQRGGENIQYF.

The rearrangement joins TRBV3-1 (or the pseudogene TRBV3-2) to TRBJ2-5; TRBD2 matches 11 bases. Germline lookup yields CDR1 LGHDT and CDR2 YNNKEL (reference sequence). V trimming: 4 bases; J trimming: 2 bases; junction bases outside the gene matches: 3. This CDR3 comprises 15 residues. As DNA, the CDR3 is TGTGCCAGCAGCCCCCGACTAGCGGGGCAAGAGACCCAGTACTTC. It yields the protein CASSPRLAGQETQYF.

The V and J genes are TRBV13 and TRBJ2-2, with TRBD1 identical over 7 bases. Germline V gene data show CDR1 as PRHDT and CDR2 as FYEKMQ (reference sequence). The CDR3 sequence is 17 residues long. V lost 1 base and J lost 3; bases outside the gene matches: 8. This CDR3 is CASSLDQRQGDTGELFF. The CDR3, as DNA: TGTGCCAGCAGCTTAGACCAGAGACAGGGCGACACCGGGGAGCTGTTTTTT.

The chain has TRBV5-6 and TRBJ1-1; 9 bases fit TRBD1. The CDR3 is 16 amino acids. Germline V gives CDR1 SGHDT, CDR2 YYEEEE. V shed 5 bases and J 7 bases; nucleotides not matched to a gene: 15. CDR3 sequence (DNA): TGTGCCAGCAGTCAAGACGACAGGGGGGAACTCGGTGAAGCTTTCTTT. Translating it yields CASSQDDRGELGEAFF.

The rearrangement links TRBV25-1 to TRBJ1-3; 7 nucleotides match TRBD1. The CDR3 totals 16 residues. The trim removed 5 bases at V and 0 bases at J, leaving 7 bases unmatched. CDR1 is MGHDK, CDR2 SYGVNS, per germline. CDR3 nucleotides: TGTGCCAGCAGTCCCGGGACAGTGCACTCTGGAAACACCATATATTTT. Translated: CASSPGTVHSGNTIYF.

The rearrangement links TRBV7-3 to TRBJ2-6; D possibly corresponds to TRBD2 (6 bases). CDR3 size: 17 residues. V was trimmed by 5 bases and J by 3 bases, leaving 17 bases between them. The germline gives CDR1 SGHTA, CDR2 FQGTGA. CDR3 in amino acids: CASSLDRGRNGANVLTF. The CDR3 bases are TGTGCCAGCAGCCTCGACCGGGGGAGGAATGGGGCCAACGTCCTGACTTTC.

V is TRBV14 and J is TRBJ2-2; D remains ambiguous. The germline CDR1 and CDR2 sequences are SGHDN and FVKESK. The CDR3 has 14 amino acids. V gave up 4 bases and J gave up 0 bases, with 6 bases separating them. The DNA of the CDR3 is TGTGCCAGCAGCCCCCGGTCGAACACCGGGGAGCTGTTTTTT. Protein: CASSPRSNTGELFF.

This clone has just a few counts. The gene calls are TRBV5-4 and TRBJ1-2, with 10 bases aligning to TRBD1. Per germline, CDR1 SGHNT and CDR2 YYREEE (reference sequence). V was pared by 3 bases and J by 4 bases, with 6 bases of the junction left unmatched. The CDR3 runs 15 residues. CDR3 amino acids: CASSWDRGGSYGYTF. The DNA for the CDR3 is TGTGCCAGCAGCTGGGACAGGGGAGGCAGCTATGGCTACACCTTC.

The rearrangement joins TRBV25-1 to TRBJ1-2; D uncertain. CDR1 and CDR2 from the germline V gene are MGHDK and SYGVNS. V gave up 4 bases and J gave up 4 bases, with 10 bases separating them. The CDR3 has 13 amino acids. This chain's CDR3 is CASSVGLGYGYTF. CDR3 DNA sequence: TGTGCCAGCAGTGTGGGCTTGGGCTATGGCTACACCTTC.

The chain joins TRBV11-2 to TRBJ1-5, with 9 bases fitting TRBD1. Per germline, CDR1 SGHAT and CDR2 FQNNGV. This CDR3 comprises 17 residues. V lost 4 bases, J lost 0 bases, and 7 bases stayed unmatched. CDR3 region: CASSSDRGLYSNQPQHF. CDR3 coding DNA: TGTGCCAGCAGCTCGGACAGGGGACTTTATAGCAATCAGCCCCAGCATTTT.

This rearrangement joins TRBV29-1 to TRBJ2-1; 12 bases match TRBD1. The V gene end was trimmed by 5 bases and the J gene end by 9 bases; junction bases not matched to a gene: 11. This CDR3 region has 15 residues. CDR1 and CDR2 (germline): SQVTM, ANQGSEA. The CDR3 spells CSVQTGTGGWSEQFF. The DNA of the CDR3 is TGCAGCGTTCAAACCGGGACAGGGGGCTGGAGTGAGCAGTTCTTC.

V usage is TRBV12-3 or TRBV12-4 and J usage is TRBJ1-2, with 8 bases fitting TRBD1. V gave up 4 bases and J gave up 4 bases; unmatched junction bases: 2. The CDR3 consists of 13 residues. In DNA, the CDR3 is TGTGCCAGCAGTTGGACAGGGTTCTATGGCTACACCTTC. As protein: CASSWTGFYGYTF.

This chain connects TRBV13 to TRBJ1-1, with D perhaps TRBD1 (5 bases). This CDR3 region has 14 residues. CDR1 is PRHDT and CDR2 is FYEKMQ in the germline V gene (reference sequence). The V gene lost 8 bases and the J gene lost 0 bases, with 13 bases spanning the gap. The chain's CDR3 is CASSWGGMNTEAFF. The DNA for the CDR3 is TGTGCCAGCTCCTGGGGGGGGATGAACACTGAAGCTTTCTTT.

The rearrangement links TRBV10-3 to TRBJ1-6, with 7 bases fitting TRBD1. J gave up 10 bases and V 3 bases, and 3 bases lay outside the gene matches. Germline lookup yields CDR1 ENHRY and CDR2 SYGVKD. This CDR3 comprises 13 residues. The CDR3 nucleotides read TGTGCCATCAGTGAACAGGGGTGGTCACCCCTCCACTTT. It specifies CAISEQGWSPLHF.

This chain connects TRBV11-2 to TRBJ1-4; TRBD1 might be the D (5 bases). Germline lookup yields CDR1 SGHAT and CDR2 FQNNGV. The CDR3 runs to 15 residues. Trimming removed 3 bases from V and 3 bases from J, with 11 bases in between. CDR3 protein: CASSFRGRANEKLFF. The DNA for the CDR3 is TGTGCCAGCAGCTTTAGGGGCCGAGCTAATGAAAAACTGTTTTTT.

The V gene is TRBV19, the J gene TRBJ2-5, with D perhaps TRBD2 (5 bases). The CDR3 contains 15 residues. Germline V gives CDR1 LNHDA, CDR2 SQIVND (reference sequence). The ends were cut back, 5 bases at V and 2 bases at J, with 15 bases in the middle. For the CDR3, the DNA is TGTGCCAGTAGTCCCGGACTTCTGTCTCAAGAGACCCAGTACTTC. Its translation: CASSPGLLSQETQYF.

This chain uses TRBV19 with TRBJ1-5, with 8 positions matching TRBD1. This CDR3 spans 13 amino acids. Germline assignment: CDR1 LNHDA and CDR2 SQIVND (reference sequence). V lost 7 bases to trimming and J lost 5 bases; unmatched junction nucleotides: 4. In DNA form, the CDR3 reads TGTGCCAGTAATGACAGGGGCGATCAGCCCCAGCATTTT. Protein sequence: CASNDRGDQPQHF.

This clone appeared once. This chain joins TRBV10-2 and TRBJ2-7, with D possibly matching TRBD1 (6 bases). Trimming shortened V by 5 bases and J by 6 bases, and 8 bases separated the two germline ends. This CDR3 has 11 residues. From germline, CDR1 is WSHSY and CDR2 SAAADI. The CDR3: CASSRGGEQYV. DNA of the CDR3: TGCGCCAGCAGTAGAGGGGGCGAGCAGTACGTC.